The next 5 T cell receptor beta chains were all read from a single sample in a study of identical twins. TCRdb called the 5' RACE reads again in MiXCR, with one record for every CDR3 protein. The data hold about 330,000 distinct CDR3 sequences, with roughly an eighth observed a single time. The same sample was also studied in work on yellow fever vaccine responses in identical twins.

The source material was CD8+ T cells sorted from blood. Receptors were obtained from a woman aged 18-35 years in good health.

In this sample, this clonotype turned up a few times. The chain uses TRBV20-1 and TRBJ2-5; TRBD1 or TRBD2 may be the D gene (6 bases each). There are 13 residues in the CDR3. Germline CDR1 is DFQATT and CDR2 is SNEGSKA (reference sequence). V lost 6 bases, J lost 5 bases, and 16 bases lay in between. In DNA, the CDR3 is TGCAGTGCCCCGAGGGGGGAGTTTGAGACCCAGTACTTC. It yields the protein CSAPRGEFETQYF.

This clonotype has a count of ten or more. The chain has TRBV7-9 and TRBJ2-7; no definite D call. The CDR3 is made up of 15 amino acids. Between the trimmed V and J ends, which lost 1 base and 1 base, there was a span of 11 bases. CDR1 is SEHNR and CDR2 is FQNEAQ in the germline V gene (reference sequence). The CDR3 coding sequence is TGTGCCAGCAGCTTAGTTCACTCAGCTTCCTACGAGCAGTACTTC. Residues: CASSLVHSASYEQYF.

The chain has TRBV7-9 and TRBJ2-4; D is perhaps TRBD1 (6 bases). In germline, CDR1 is SEHNR, CDR2 FQNEAQ (reference sequence). Trimming removed 2 bases at V and 6 bases at J, with 17 bases between. The CDR3 runs 16 residues. CDR3 sequence (DNA): TGTGCCAGCAGCTTAAACCCAGGGGATCTAACAAACATTCAGTACTTC. It specifies CASSLNPGDLTNIQYF.

This rearrangement joins TRBV5-8 to TRBJ2-1; 7 bases are a match to TRBD2. Per the germline V gene, CDR1 is SGHTS and CDR2 is YDEGEE. V shed 4 bases, J shed 0 bases, and the junction held 7 bases outside the gene matches. There are 16 residues in the CDR3. The CDR3 nucleotides are TGTGCCAGCAGCCCCGGGAGGTCCCGCTCCTACAATGAGCAGTTCTTC. This codes for CASSPGRSRSYNEQFF.

This chain uses TRBV5-1 with TRBJ1-2, with D unresolved. The CDR3 has 11 amino acids. V gave up 5 bases and J gave up 6 bases, with 8 bases separating them. Germline V gives CDR1 SGHRS, CDR2 YFSETQ. Written as DNA, the CDR3 is TGCGCCAGCAGGGGGTTTGATGGCTACACCTTC. It specifies CASRGFDGYTF.